This T cell receptor (beta chain) was recovered during a study of cytomegalovirus exposure and HLA in healthy donors (dated by TCRdb to 2015 to 2018). With respect to the entire study: According to a later analysis, one platform produced both the 110 or so validation repertoires and the roughly 660 repertoires of the first cohort. The study aimed to test whether signatures of past pathogen exposure could be identified by cataloging public T cell receptors. High-throughput TCR immunosequencing, statistical association of individual TCRs with disease status, and machine learning were combined to predict cytomegalovirus infection status. Along with the 666-subject first cohort, a separate validation cohort of over a hundred different subjects was used. Summary of the overall study and its limitations: A later analysis found that TCRs clustered in the first cohort also tended to co-occur in the 110 or so validation repertoires, with 94% of cluster scores above 0. A few of the identified cytomegalovirus-associated TCR beta chains were confirmed in vitro to be specific for cytomegalovirus antigens. A later analysis had no HLA typing for the validation cohort, so co-occurrence there was scored across all 120 repertoires. While some public TCRs were present in many individuals, most TCR sequences turned up only very rarely across donors. The classifier was reported to diagnose cytomegalovirus status with high specificity and sensitivity in both the original cohort and the validation cohort. In the study, 150 to 200 TCR beta chains were listed as associated with cytomegalovirus. It was suggested by the authors that the approach could potentially be generalized to other disease states and immunological phenotypes.

Turning to this clone: What antigen it recognizes has not been identified. The sample holds no much larger clone one base away, and base qualities are not on file.

The method behind the library was the immunoSEQ multiplex PCR assay. The authors' pipeline ran thus. To diagnose cytomegalovirus status from the catalog of TCR beta chain sequences, a statistical classification framework was built. Sourced from immuneACCESS, this table was stored by TCRdb with only in-frame sequences that have V and J called. A share of the clones is absent; for the studies checked, an unresolved V gene accounts for under half, and the remainder has no known explanation. V and J calls and clone size come straight from that table; D and trimming were deduced from the DNA. The sample table records about 47,000 clones; roughly 90% of these occur just once. More than 4.5% of the sample is taken by the ten largest. Donors formed part of the validation cohort, which comprised about 120 subjects and was distinct from the first cohort of under 750 subjects. The TCR comes from a man aged 18 to 35 in good health and CMV-seronegative. The specimen was PBMCs.

The DNA sequence is as follows: TGTGCCAGCAAACGGGTTAGTGGCTACACCTTC. It is translated as CASKRVSGYTF. The sequence is built from TRBV28 and TRBJ1-2, with no D gene named confidently. V loses 7 bases, J loses 7 bases, and the germline ends lie 10 bases apart. Including the terminal cysteine and phenylalanine, the CDR3 comprises 11 residues. The DNA shown is the 33-base CDR3, in frame from base 1. Looking up the germline V gene yields CDR1 MDHEN and CDR2 SYDVKM.